This T cell receptor beta chain derives from a study of T-cell memory formation after mild COVID-19. Libraries for TCRalpha and TCRbeta carried sample barcodes and unique molecular identifiers via 5'RACE. TCRdb itself ran the 5' RACE reads through MiXCR, one entry per CDR3 protein. Altogether about 180,000 distinct CDR3 sequences are present, 15% to 20% being singletons, with the ten largest covering 2% to 2.5%. Sequencing input: PBMCs or a T cell subset sorted from them (not recorded which). This sequence was found in an adult woman who had mild COVID-19 (a few samples of this study predate the infection). Cell type and time point are not known.

The CDR3 sequence is CSARAGHVNTGELFF. The CDR3 DNA sequence: TGCAGTGCTAGAGCCGGACACGTGAACACCGGGGAGCTGTTTTTT. The chain links TRBV20-1 to TRBJ2-2; a weak D match, TRBD1 (5 bases). Trimming removed 1 base at V and 1 base at J, with 10 bases between. This CDR3 contains 15 residues. Germline V gives CDR1 DFQATT, CDR2 SNEGSKA (reference sequence).